Following are 23 T cell receptor beta chains from one sample sequenced in a study of blood T cell repertoires in COVID-19. Assay used: immunoSEQ multiplex PCR; TCRdb lists only in-frame clones, some missing. The top ten clones hold 10% of a sample with 220,000 or so clones, around 83% of them seen once. The specimen sequenced was peripheral blood. Every receptor here comes from a woman aged 45-60 years with COVID-19, enrolled during active disease.

Only a few counts were recorded for this clone. The chain has TRBV30 and TRBJ1-2; 7 positions agree with TRBD1. The CDR3 has 13 residues. After removal of 2 bases from V and 8 bases from J, the junction contained 8 bases not matched to a gene. CDR1 is GTSNPN, CDR2 SVGIG, per germline (reference sequence). CDR3 region: CAWSSDRRRGYTF. The CDR3 bases are TGTGCCTGGAGTTCGGACAGGCGACGAGGCTACACCTTC.

This chain joins TRBV6-5 and TRBJ2-1; D possibly corresponds to TRBD1 (6 bases). Trimming took 2 bases from V and 0 from J, leaving 11 bases between them. Germline lookup yields CDR1 MNHEY and CDR2 SVGAGI. This CDR3 spans 16 amino acids. The CDR3: CASSYGGLSSYNEQFF. The CDR3 coding sequence is TGTGCCAGCAGTTACGGGGGCCTCAGCTCCTACAATGAGCAGTTCTTC.

A few counts support this clone. The chain combines TRBV24-1 with TRBJ2-2; D possibly corresponds to TRBD1 (6 bases). Between the trimmed V and J ends, which lost 7 bases and 7 bases, there was a span of 15 bases. There are 14 residues in the CDR3. Germline V CDR1 and CDR2: KGHDR, SFDVKD. CDR3 sequence (DNA): TGTGCCACCAGATCACAGGGTGATAACGGGGAGCTGTTTTTT. It encodes CATRSQGDNGELFF.

The chain joins TRBV12-3 or TRBV12-4 to TRBJ2-4; no firm D call. The ends were cut back, 7 bases at V and 4 bases at J, with 5 bases in the middle. The CDR3 is made up of 11 amino acids. The CDR3 here is CASTSKNIQYF. The DNA of the CDR3 is TGTGCCAGCACCAGTAAAAACATTCAGTACTTC.

V is TRBV10-3 and J is TRBJ1-6, with D perhaps matching TRBD1 (6 bases). The germline V and J ends were trimmed by 9 bases and 4 bases, with 13 bases remaining between them. There are 14 residues in the CDR3. Germline V gene data show CDR1 as ENHRY and CDR2 as SYGVKD. The CDR3 is CAIGGPSYNSPLHF. The CDR3 DNA reads TGTGCCATTGGGGGCCCGAGTTATAATTCACCCCTCCACTTT.

The rearrangement joins TRBV11-2 to TRBJ1-2; D is possibly TRBD1 (6 bases). CDR1 is SGHAT, CDR2 FQNNGV, per germline. Deletions cut 4 bases from V and 2 bases from J, with 20 bases between. This CDR3 is built from 17 residues. The CDR3 loop is CASSSRGGPGGNYGYTF. DNA for the CDR3: TGTGCCAGCAGCTCGAGGGGGGGCCCCGGAGGGAACTATGGCTACACCTTC.

This clone has a single count. The chain combines TRBV5-1 with TRBJ2-3; 7 nucleotides line up with TRBD1. The CDR3 has 17 residues. With V trimmed by 3 bases and J by 3 bases, 13 bases remained unmatched. The V gene's germline CDR1 is SGHRS and CDR2 YFSETQ. CDR3 nucleotides: TGCGCCAGCAGCTGGCTTGAGACAGGGATAGGTACAGATACGCAGTATTTT. It yields the protein CASSWLETGIGTDTQYF.

Worth noting for this clone: The junction departs from the called germline gene at one end, perhaps through a read error. This specimen includes other DNA sequences encoding the same CDR3. V and J are TRBV11-1 and TRBJ2-7; 7 bases are shared with TRBD2. The CDR3 runs to 14 residues. Germline values: CDR1 SGHAT, CDR2 FQDESV (reference sequence). CDR3 bases: TGTGCCAGCAGCCAAGGGAGGGGCTCCTACGAGCAGTACTTT. It encodes CASSQGRGSYEQYF.

The rearrangement links TRBV30 to TRBJ1-2; 7 bases match TRBD1. Germline lookup yields CDR1 GTSNPN and CDR2 SVGIG (reference sequence). The V segment lost 4 bases and the J segment 4 bases; nucleotides outside the gene matches: 3. CDR3 length: 12 residues. CDR3 amino acids: CAWKRDSYGYTF. CDR3 coding DNA: TGTGCCTGGAAACGGGACAGCTATGGCTACACCTTC.

The chain has TRBV30 and TRBJ2-7; perhaps TRBD1 as D (6 bases). The CDR3 covers 12 residues. CDR1 is GTSNPN, CDR2 SVGIG, per germline (reference sequence). V was trimmed by 8 bases and J by 0 bases, leaving 11 bases between them. CDR3 sequence: CAGWDTSYEQYV. The CDR3, as DNA: TGTGCCGGATGGGACACCTCCTACGAGCAGTACGTC.

J is TRBJ1-5 and V is TRBV2, with 11 bases aligning to TRBD1. V shed 8 bases and J 5 bases; nucleotides not matched to a gene: 8. Germline assignment: CDR1 SNHLY and CDR2 FYNNEI. The CDR3 consists of 15 residues. The CDR3 loop is CASRRGQGVHQPQHF. For the CDR3, the DNA is TGTGCCAGCCGACGGGGACAGGGGGTACATCAGCCCCAGCATTTT.

The chain combines TRBV20-1 with TRBJ2-1; D ambiguous. V shed 6 bases and J shed 9 bases, with 12 bases lying between them. Germline CDR1 DFQATT, CDR2 SNEGSKA (reference sequence). The CDR3 is made up of 11 amino acids. The CDR3 region is CSATRRREQFF. The CDR3 DNA sequence: TGCAGTGCCACGCGGAGACGTGAGCAGTTCTTC.

The rearrangement links TRBV6-5 to TRBJ2-5; 7 bases agree with TRBD2. The CDR3 loop spans 15 amino acids. After removal of 2 bases from V and 4 bases from J, the junction contained 7 bases not matched to a gene. Germline assignment: CDR1 MNHEY and CDR2 SVGAGI. CDR3 sequence (DNA): TGTGCCAGCAGTTACCGGGGGGAGGTAGGAGAGACCCAGTACTTC. The encoded protein is CASSYRGEVGETQYF.

The chain couples TRBV11-2 to TRBJ2-1; possibly TRBD2 for D (6 bases). The V and J ends lost 1 base and 3 bases respectively, with 7 bases between them. There are 14 residues in the CDR3. CDR1 SGHAT and CDR2 FQNNGV come from the germline V gene. CDR3 sequence: CASSLAGVYNEQFF. As DNA, the CDR3 is TGTGCCAGCAGCTTAGCGGGGGTCTACAATGAGCAGTTCTTC.

The chain recombines TRBV7-3 with TRBJ1-1; D may be TRBD1 (6 bases). Trimming took 5 bases from V and 6 from J, leaving 19 bases between them. This CDR3 spans 15 amino acids. Germline CDR1 SGHTA, CDR2 FQGTGA. This CDR3 reads CASSLRGGSVAEAFF. The CDR3 bases are TGTGCCAGCAGCCTCCGGGGGGGCAGTGTCGCTGAAGCTTTCTTT.

The count of this clone is one. This chain links TRBV6-4 with TRBJ2-3; 10 bases agree with TRBD2. CDR3 length: 16 residues. Trimming removed 2 bases from V and 2 bases from J; junction bases left unmatched: 4. Looked up from germline, CDR1 is MRHNA and CDR2 is SNTAGT. CDR3 sequence (DNA): TGTGCCAGCAGTGACGGGACTAGCGCACCCACAGATACGCAGTATTTT. It specifies CASSDGTSAPTDTQYF.

This chain uses TRBV7-6 with TRBJ1-3, with D maybe TRBD1 (5 bases). The CDR3 contains 14 residues. V gave up 2 bases and J gave up 3 bases, with 8 bases separating them. Germline V gives CDR1 SGHVS, CDR2 FNYEAQ. CDR3 protein: CASSLRGGGNTIYF. CDR3 coding DNA: TGTGCCAGCAGCTTAAGGGGAGGTGGAAACACCATATATTTT.

The gene calls are TRBV20-1 and TRBJ2-3; possible D gene TRBD1, 5 bases. The CDR3 runs 11 residues. V was trimmed by 5 bases and J by 6 bases, leaving 9 bases between them. Germline V CDR1 and CDR2: DFQATT, SNEGSKA (reference sequence). The CDR3 loop is CSAVPGDTQYF. The CDR3 region has the DNA TGCAGTGCTGTCCCAGGGGATACGCAGTATTTT.

This chain links TRBV30 with TRBJ2-7; TRBD1 matches at 8 bases. Germline V gene data show CDR1 as GTSNPN and CDR2 as SVGIG (reference sequence). The CDR3 is 14 residues long. V lost 2 bases and J lost 6; bases outside the gene matches: 9. The CDR3 is CAWSRGQGAAEQYF. The CDR3 bases are TGTGCCTGGAGTCGAGGACAGGGCGCGGCCGAGCAGTACTTC.

The gene calls are TRBV12-3 or TRBV12-4 and TRBJ1-2; no clear D gene. V lost 4 bases to trimming and J lost 7 bases, with 13 bases between them. This CDR3 is built from 13 residues. The CDR3 protein is CASSSRVLRGYTF. Written as DNA, the CDR3 is TGTGCCAGCAGTTCCCGGGTCTTACGTGGCTACACCTTC.

The chain combines TRBV9 with TRBJ1-6, with 7 bases that match TRBD1. V lost 7 bases to trimming and J lost 10 bases; unmatched junction nucleotides: 14. CDR3 length: 15 residues. CDR1 is SGDLS, CDR2 YYNGEE, per germline. The DNA for the CDR3 is TGTGCCAGCGGTCCTGGGTGGGACAGTCAATCACCCCTCCACTTT. The encoded protein is CASGPGWDSQSPLHF.

This clone was recorded a few times. The chain is built from TRBV30 and TRBJ1-1; D remains ambiguous. CDR1 is GTSNPN and CDR2 is SVGIG in the germline V gene (reference sequence). CDR3 length: 14 amino acids. Deletions cut 5 bases from V and 1 base from J, with 14 bases between. The CDR3 DNA sequence: TGTGCCTGGGGAAGAGGAGTTTCGAACACTGAAGCTTTCTTT. It translates to CAWGRGVSNTEAFF.

The chain uses TRBV11-2 and TRBJ1-2; possible D gene TRBD1, 6 bases. The germline gives CDR1 SGHAT, CDR2 FQNNGV. This CDR3 has 16 residues. Deletions cut 5 bases from V and 4 bases from J, with 20 bases between. The chain's CDR3 is CASSLRGGDHSYGYTF. DNA of the CDR3: TGTGCCAGCAGCCTCCGAGGGGGGGATCACTCCTATGGCTACACCTTC.